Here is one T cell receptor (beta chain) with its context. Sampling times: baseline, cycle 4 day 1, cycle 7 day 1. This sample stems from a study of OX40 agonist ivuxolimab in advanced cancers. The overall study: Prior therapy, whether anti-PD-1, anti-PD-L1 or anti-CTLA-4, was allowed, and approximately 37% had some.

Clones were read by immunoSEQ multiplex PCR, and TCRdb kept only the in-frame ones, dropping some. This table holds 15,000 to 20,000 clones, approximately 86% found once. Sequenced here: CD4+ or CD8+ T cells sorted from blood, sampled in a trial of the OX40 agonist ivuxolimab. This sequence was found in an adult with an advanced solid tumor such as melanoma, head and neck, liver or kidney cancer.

The DNA for the CDR3 is TGCGCCAGCAGCAGCCCGGACAGTAATGAAAAACTGTTTTTT. This translates into CASSSPDSNEKLFF. The chain has TRBV5-1 and TRBJ1-4; D may be TRBD1 (6 bases). The V gene's germline CDR1 is SGHRS and CDR2 YFSETQ. The CDR3 consists of 14 residues. The V end was cut by 4 bases, the J end by 4 bases, with 11 bases between.